This T cell receptor (beta chain) was found in a study of blood T cell repertoires in COVID-19. Overall study: The samples span acute and convalescent COVID-19 from the United States, Italy and Spain. PBMCs, B-cell-depleted T cells, or T cells were the source of the cDNA or gDNA that made up the material.

This CDR3 is built from 15 residues. The V gene's germline CDR1 is MNHEY and CDR2 SVGAGI. Trimming removed 4 bases from V and 5 bases from J, with 15 bases in between. The authors' processing: Nucleated cell counts were estimated from reference gene primer amplification. Only in-frame clones appear in the TCRdb table, and some are missing; sequencing was by immunoSEQ multiplex PCR. V, J and clone size are those of that table, while D and trimming were read from the DNA. The profile shows fewer than 300,000 clones, 88% of them singletons. This chain joins TRBV6-5 and TRBJ2-1; D possibly corresponds to TRBD2 (5 bases). The sequence was obtained from a man in his sixties who had recovered from COVID-19. The specimen was peripheral blood. CDR3 loop: CASSSASLPDNEQFF. The DNA for the CDR3 is TGTGCCAGCAGTTCGGCTAGCCTTCCCGACAATGAGCAGTTCTTC.